This entry is about one T cell receptor (beta chain). No antigen is known for it. CDR1 and CDR2 from the germline V gene are MDHEN and SYDVKM. The CDR3 totals 16 residues. The source of the sample is a study of T cells expressing NK-cell markers. The wider study: HCMV serostatus: seven of eight sequenced donors positive, one negative. Study findings and constraints: A few of the donors also had these clonotypes leading their CD3+CD56-NKG2C+ fraction. Specificity for HCMV among expanded NKG2C+ T cell clones was not established.

Synthesis of TCR beta cDNA relied on 5'RACE template switching carrying UMIs. TCRdb derives one entry per CDR3 protein from the 5' RACE reads, leaving out DNA. The repertoire table contains about 180,000 distinct CDR3 sequences. Specimen: blood T cells: a sorted CD56 or NKG2C T cell subset, CD4+ or CD8+ T cells, or bulk PBMC T cells (not recorded which). The rearrangement uses TRBV28 and TRBJ2-1; TCRdb gives TRBD2 as the D gene, but with no DNA this cannot be confirmed. This clonotype was sampled from a man aged 18-69 years in good health. CDR3 amino acids: CASSFGFSGGYNEQFF.